These 7 T cell receptor beta chains were all obtained from the same sample, sequenced in a study of CD8+CD57+ T cells in acquired aplastic anemia. Profiling of TCR beta VDJ combinations and CDR3 sequences used genomic DNA as template. One entry per CDR3 protein results from TCRdb running MiXCR on the reads. The sample lists some 120,000 distinct CDR3 sequences; almost 40% were seen once. Only patients with CD8+CD57+ cell expansion on flow cytometry were chosen for sequencing. The sample taken for sequencing was sorted CD4+, CD8+, or CD8+CD57+ T cells (not recorded which) from PBMCs. Source of these receptors: a human donor with aplastic anemia.

This clonotype was recorded a few times. The chain combines TRBV2 with TRBJ2-3; a weak D match, TRBD2 (7 bases). Germline V gene sequence: CDR1 SNHLY, CDR2 FYNNEI. This CDR3 comprises 14 residues. The V end lost 4 bases, the J end lost 7 bases, and 15 bases lay between the germline ends. The chain's CDR3 is CASSGAGRGNTQYF. The CDR3 nucleotides read TGTGCCAGCAGTGGGGCGGGGAGGGGGAATACGCAGTATTTT.

The genes are TRBV29-1 and TRBJ1-2; D is uncertain. Deletions cut 5 bases from V and 8 bases from J, with 18 bases between. This CDR3 spans 13 amino acids. Germline-derived CDR1 and CDR2 are SQVTM and ANQGSEA. DNA of the CDR3: TGCAGCGTTCGCGAGGGTACGATAGGGGGCTACACCTTC. Translated: CSVREGTIGGYTF.

This clonotype has at least ten counts. This chain connects TRBV12-3 or TRBV12-4 to TRBJ1-1; D remains ambiguous. This CDR3 spans 13 amino acids. The V end lost 2 bases, the J end lost 0 bases, and 4 bases lay between the germline ends. In DNA, the CDR3 is TGTGCCAGCAGTTTAAAACTGAACACTGAAGCTTTCTTT. Its translation is CASSLKLNTEAFF.

There are many counts of this clonotype. The chain couples TRBV5-1 to TRBJ1-1; TRBD1 is a possible D gene (5 bases). The V end lost 0 bases, the J end lost 9 bases, and 15 bases lay between the germline ends. This CDR3 region has 14 residues. Germline loops: CDR1 SGHRS, CDR2 YFSETQ. The CDR3 coding sequence is TGCGCCAGCAGCTTGGAAGGGACCTGGGGAAAAGCTTTCTTT. This gives the protein CASSLEGTWGKAFF.

This clonotype was detected once. This may be a read error: a much more frequent sequence differs by one nucleotide. The chain is built from TRBV4-3 and TRBJ1-1, with unresolved D. V was trimmed by 1 base and J by 1 base, leaving 7 bases between them. This CDR3 is built from 14 residues. From germline, CDR1 is LGHNA and CDR2 YSLEER. The CDR3, as DNA: TGCGCCAGCAGCCAAGTGGCGGGGAACACTGAAGCTTTCTTT. It specifies CASSQVAGNTEAFF.

The chain couples TRBV19 to TRBJ2-7; weak D call: TRBD2 (6 bases). V shed 5 bases and J shed 7 bases, with 15 bases lying between them. From germline, CDR1 is LNHDA and CDR2 SQIVND (reference sequence). The CDR3 runs to 13 residues. The CDR3 DNA sequence: TGTGCCAGTAGTTCACAGCGGGCTGGGGAGCAGTACTTC. Its protein is CASSSQRAGEQYF.

The chain employs TRBV5-8 and TRBJ1-1; TRBD1 might be the D (5 bases). This CDR3 has 14 amino acids. Germline lookup yields CDR1 SGHTS and CDR2 YDEGEE. The ends were cut back, 2 bases at V and 1 base at J, with 9 bases in the middle. DNA of the CDR3: TGTGCCAGCAGCTTTAGTGGGGGGAACACTGAAGCTTTCTTT. Translation gives CASSFSGGNTEAFF.